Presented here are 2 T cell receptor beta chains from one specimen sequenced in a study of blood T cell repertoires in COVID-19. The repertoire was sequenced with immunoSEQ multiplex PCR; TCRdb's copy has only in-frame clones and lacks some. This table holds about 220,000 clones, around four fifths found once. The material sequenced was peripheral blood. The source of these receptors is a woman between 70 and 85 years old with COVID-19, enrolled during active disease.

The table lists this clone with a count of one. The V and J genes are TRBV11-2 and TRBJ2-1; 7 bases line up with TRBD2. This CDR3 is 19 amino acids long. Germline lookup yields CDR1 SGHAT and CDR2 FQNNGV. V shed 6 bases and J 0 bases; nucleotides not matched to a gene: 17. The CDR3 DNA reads TGTGCCAGCAGTCCGAGCCCTTCTCTAGCGGCCTACTCCTACAATGAGCAGTTCTTC. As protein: CASSPSPSLAAYSYNEQFF.

CDR3 sequence reads: CASSRSIAGGPIYEQFF. The CDR3 coding sequence is TGCGCCAGCAGCCGATCAATAGCGGGAGGGCCTATATATGAGCAGTTCTTC. The rearrangement joins TRBV4-3 to TRBJ2-1, with 11 bases matching TRBD2. The CDR3 consists of 17 residues. Germline V CDR1 and CDR2: LGHNA, YSLEER. Trimming removed 4 bases from V and 8 bases from J; junction bases left unmatched: 13.